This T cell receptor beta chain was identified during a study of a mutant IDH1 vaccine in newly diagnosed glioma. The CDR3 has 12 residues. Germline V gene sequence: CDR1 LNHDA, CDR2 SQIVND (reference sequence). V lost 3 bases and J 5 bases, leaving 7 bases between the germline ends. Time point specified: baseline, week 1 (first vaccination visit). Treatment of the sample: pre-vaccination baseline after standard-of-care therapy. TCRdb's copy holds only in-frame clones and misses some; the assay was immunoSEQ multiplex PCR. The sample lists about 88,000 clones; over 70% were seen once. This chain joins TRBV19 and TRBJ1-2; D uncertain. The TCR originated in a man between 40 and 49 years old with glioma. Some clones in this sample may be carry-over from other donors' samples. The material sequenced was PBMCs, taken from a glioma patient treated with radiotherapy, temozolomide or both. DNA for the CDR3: TGTGCCAGTAGTATCGCGGAGTATGGCTACACCTTC. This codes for CASSIAEYGYTF.